The T cell receptor beta chain under discussion was sequenced for a study of T-cell reconstitution after alpha-beta-depleted transplantation in children. This clonotype showed up just a few times. The TCRbeta library incorporated unique molecular identifiers. MiXCR, applied by TCRdb to the PCR reads, yields one record per CDR3 protein. This sample has under 750,000 distinct CDR3 sequences, with approximately 22% found just once. The CDR3 is made up of 16 amino acids. CDR1 is MNHEY and CDR2 is SVGAGI in the germline V gene. With 0 bases clipped from V and 5 bases from J, the junction kept 8 bases outside the gene matches.

The TCR originated in a boy under two years old who had a stem cell transplant for acute myeloid leukemia, so the T cells may come from the graft donor. The rearrangement joins TRBV6-5 to TRBJ2-3, with 7 bases matching TRBD2. The material sequenced was PBMCs, mostly from graft donor cells, taken 360 days after TCRalphabeta/CD19-depleted stem cell transplant. CDR3 in amino acids: CASSYSRAGWGDTQYF. For the CDR3, the DNA is TGTGCCAGCAGTTACTCGAGAGCGGGGTGGGGAGATACGCAGTATTTT.